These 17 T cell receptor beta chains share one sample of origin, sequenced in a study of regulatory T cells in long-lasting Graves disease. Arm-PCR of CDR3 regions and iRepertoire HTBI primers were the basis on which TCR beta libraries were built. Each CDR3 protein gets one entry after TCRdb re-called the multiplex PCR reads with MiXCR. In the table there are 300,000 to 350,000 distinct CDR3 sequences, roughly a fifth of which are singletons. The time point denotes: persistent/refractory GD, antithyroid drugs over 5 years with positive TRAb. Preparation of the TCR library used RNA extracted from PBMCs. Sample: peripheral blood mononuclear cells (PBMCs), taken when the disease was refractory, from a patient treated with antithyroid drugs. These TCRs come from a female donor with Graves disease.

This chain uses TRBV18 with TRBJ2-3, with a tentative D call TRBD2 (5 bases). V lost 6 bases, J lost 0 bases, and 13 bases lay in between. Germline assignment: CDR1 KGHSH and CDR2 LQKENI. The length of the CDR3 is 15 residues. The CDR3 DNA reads TGTGCCAGCTCGCTATTGCGGGCAAGCACAGATACGCAGTATTTT. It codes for CASSLLRASTDTQYF.

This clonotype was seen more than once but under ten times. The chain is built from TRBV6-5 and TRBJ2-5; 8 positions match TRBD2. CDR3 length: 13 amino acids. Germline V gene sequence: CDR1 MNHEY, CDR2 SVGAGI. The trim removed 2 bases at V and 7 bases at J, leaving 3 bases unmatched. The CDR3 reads CASSYGLAGTQYF. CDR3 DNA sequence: TGTGCCAGCAGTTACGGGCTAGCGGGGACCCAGTACTTC.

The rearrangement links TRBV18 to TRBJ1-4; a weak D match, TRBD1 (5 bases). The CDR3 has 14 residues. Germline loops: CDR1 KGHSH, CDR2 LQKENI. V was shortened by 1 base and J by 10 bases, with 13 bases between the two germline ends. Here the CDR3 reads CASSPRDPPGKLFF. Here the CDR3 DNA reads TGTGCCAGCTCACCACGGGACCCACCTGGAAAACTGTTTTTT.

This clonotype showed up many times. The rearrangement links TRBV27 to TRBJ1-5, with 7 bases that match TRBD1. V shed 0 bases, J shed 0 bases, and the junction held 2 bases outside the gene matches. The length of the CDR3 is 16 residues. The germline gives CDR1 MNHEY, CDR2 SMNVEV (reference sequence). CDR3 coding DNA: TGTGCCAGCAGTTTATCGGGACAGATTAGCAATCAGCCCCAGCATTTT. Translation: CASSLSGQISNQPQHF.

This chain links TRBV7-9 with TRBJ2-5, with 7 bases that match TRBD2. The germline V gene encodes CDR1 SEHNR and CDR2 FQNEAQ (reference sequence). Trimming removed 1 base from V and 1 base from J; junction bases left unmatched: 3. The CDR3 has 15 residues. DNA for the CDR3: TGTGCCAGCAGCTTAGGTCGCGGGGGCCAAGAGACCCAGTACTTC. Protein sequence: CASSLGRGGQETQYF.

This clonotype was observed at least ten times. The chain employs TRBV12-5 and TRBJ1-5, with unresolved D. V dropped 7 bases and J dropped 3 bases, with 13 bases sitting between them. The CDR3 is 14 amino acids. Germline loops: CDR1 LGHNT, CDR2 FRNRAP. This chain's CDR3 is CASAIYGPNQPQHF. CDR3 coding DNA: TGTGCTAGTGCTATCTACGGACCCAATCAGCCCCAGCATTTT.

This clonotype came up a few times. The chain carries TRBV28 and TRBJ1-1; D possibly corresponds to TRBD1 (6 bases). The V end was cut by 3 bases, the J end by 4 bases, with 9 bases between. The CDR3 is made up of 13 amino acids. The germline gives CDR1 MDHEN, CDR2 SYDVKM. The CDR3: CASSLGASTEAFF. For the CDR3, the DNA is TGTGCCAGCAGTTTGGGGGCGAGCACTGAAGCTTTCTTT.

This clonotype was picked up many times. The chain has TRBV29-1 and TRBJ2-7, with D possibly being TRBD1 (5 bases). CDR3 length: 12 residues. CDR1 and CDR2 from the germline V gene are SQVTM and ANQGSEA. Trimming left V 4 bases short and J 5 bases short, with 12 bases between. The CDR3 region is CSVAQVFHEQYF. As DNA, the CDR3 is TGCAGCGTTGCACAGGTCTTCCACGAGCAGTACTTC.

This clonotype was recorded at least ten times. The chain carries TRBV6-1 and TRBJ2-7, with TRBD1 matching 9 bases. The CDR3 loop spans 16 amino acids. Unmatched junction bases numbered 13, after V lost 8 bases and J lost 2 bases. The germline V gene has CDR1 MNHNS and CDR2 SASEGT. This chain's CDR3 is CASGGGGTGWTYEQYF. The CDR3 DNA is TGTGCCAGCGGGGGGGGGGGGACAGGGTGGACCTACGAGCAGTACTTC.

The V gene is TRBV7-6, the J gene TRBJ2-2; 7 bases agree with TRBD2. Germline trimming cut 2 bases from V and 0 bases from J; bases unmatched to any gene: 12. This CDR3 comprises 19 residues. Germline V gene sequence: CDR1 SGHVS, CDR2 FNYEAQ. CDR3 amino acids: CASSLRGCCGSPNTGELFF. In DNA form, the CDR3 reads TGTGCCAGCAGCTTAAGAGGTTGTTGCGGGAGCCCGAACACCGGGGAGCTGTTTTTT.

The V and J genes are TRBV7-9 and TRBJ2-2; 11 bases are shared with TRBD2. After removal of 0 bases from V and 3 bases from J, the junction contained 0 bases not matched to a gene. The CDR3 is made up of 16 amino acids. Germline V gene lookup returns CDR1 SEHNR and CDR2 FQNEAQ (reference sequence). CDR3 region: CASSLAGLADTGELFF. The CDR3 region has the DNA TGTGCCAGCAGCTTAGCGGGACTAGCGGACACCGGGGAGCTGTTTTTT.

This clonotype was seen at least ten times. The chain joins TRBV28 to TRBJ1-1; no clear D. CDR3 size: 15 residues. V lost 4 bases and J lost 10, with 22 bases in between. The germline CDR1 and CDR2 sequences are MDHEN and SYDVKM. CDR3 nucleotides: TGTGCCAGCAGTTATACCCCCGCAGGCCGTCCACGAGCTTTCTTT. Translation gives CASSYTPAGRPRAFF.

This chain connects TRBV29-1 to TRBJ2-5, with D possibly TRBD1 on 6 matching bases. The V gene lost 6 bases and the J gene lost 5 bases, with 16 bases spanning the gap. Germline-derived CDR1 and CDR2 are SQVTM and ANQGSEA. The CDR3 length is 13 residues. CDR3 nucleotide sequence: TGCAGCGTCTGGGACACCCATTGGGAGACCCAGTACTTC. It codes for CSVWDTHWETQYF.

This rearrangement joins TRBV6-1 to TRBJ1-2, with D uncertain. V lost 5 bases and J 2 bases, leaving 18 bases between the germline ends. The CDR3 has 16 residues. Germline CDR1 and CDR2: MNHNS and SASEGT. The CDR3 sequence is CASSKLLSDANYGYTF. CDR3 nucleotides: TGTGCCAGCAGTAAACTCCTTTCGGATGCCAACTATGGCTACACCTTC.

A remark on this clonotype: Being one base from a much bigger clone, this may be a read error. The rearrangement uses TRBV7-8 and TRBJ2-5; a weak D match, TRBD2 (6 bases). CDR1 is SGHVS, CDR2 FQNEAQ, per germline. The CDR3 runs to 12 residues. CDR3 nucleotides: TGTGCCAGCACCACCTTCCGGGAGACCCGGTACTTC. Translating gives CASTTFRETRYF. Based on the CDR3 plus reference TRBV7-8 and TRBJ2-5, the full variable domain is GAGVSQSPRYKVAKRGQDVALRCDPISGHVSLFWYQQALGQGPEFLTYFQNEAQLDKSGLPSDRFFAERPEGSVSTLKIQRTQQEDSAVYLCASTTFRETRYFGPGTRLLVL.

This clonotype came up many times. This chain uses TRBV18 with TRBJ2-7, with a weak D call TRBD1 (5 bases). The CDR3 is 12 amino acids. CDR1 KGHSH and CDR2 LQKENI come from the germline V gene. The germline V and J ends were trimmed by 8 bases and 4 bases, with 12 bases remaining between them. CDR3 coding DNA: TGTGCCAGCAGCCCGACAGCTTACGAGCAGTACTTC. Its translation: CASSPTAYEQYF.

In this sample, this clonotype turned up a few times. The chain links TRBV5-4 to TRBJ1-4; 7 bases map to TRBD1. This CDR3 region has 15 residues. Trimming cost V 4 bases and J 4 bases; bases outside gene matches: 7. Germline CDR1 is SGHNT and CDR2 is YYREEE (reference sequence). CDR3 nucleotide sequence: TGTGCCAGCAGCACCTCGACAGGGATTAATGAAAAACTGTTTTTT. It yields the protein CASSTSTGINEKLFF.